This entry is about one T cell receptor beta chain. Its cognate antigen is unknown. The authors split each subset's genomic DNA evenly across several immunoSEQ plates. Libraries were prepared by immunoSEQ multiplex PCR; TCRdb keeps only in-frame clonotypes and omits some of them. The sample includes approximately 2,300,000 clones, 85% to 95% of them seen just once. The sample is drawn from a study of shared clonotypes between healthy human individuals. V was pared by 3 bases and J by 4 bases, with 2 bases between. This CDR3 has 11 amino acids. The germline V gene has CDR1 SGHDN and CDR2 FVKESK. Points from the study as a whole: With a few donors compared, around 5% of naive CD4 clonotypes were shared. Non-shared clonotypes had lower generation probabilities than those shared by all four donors. Expectations were that clonotype sharing among donors would be affected by sequencing depth.

This receptor was obtained from a young man in good health. Some clones in this sample may be carry-over from other donors' samples. The chain combines TRBV14 with TRBJ2-3; D gene unclear. Sequencing was done on a sample of naive CD4+ T cells from PBMCs. Subset of the sample: CD45RA+ positively selected. The CDR3: CASSHADTQYF. CDR3 in DNA: TGTGCCAGCAGCCACGCAGATACGCAGTATTTT.